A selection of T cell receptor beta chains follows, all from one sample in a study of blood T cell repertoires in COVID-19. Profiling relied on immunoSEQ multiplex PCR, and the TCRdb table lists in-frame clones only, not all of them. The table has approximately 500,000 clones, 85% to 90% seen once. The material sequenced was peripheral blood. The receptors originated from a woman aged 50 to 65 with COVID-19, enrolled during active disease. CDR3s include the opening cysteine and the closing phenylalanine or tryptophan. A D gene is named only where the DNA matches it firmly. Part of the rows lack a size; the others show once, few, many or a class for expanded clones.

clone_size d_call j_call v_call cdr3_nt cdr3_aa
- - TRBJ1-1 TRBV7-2 TGTGCCAGCCCCCTCAGAGGGCAGGTTAACACTGAAGCTTTCTTT CASPLRGQVNTEAFF
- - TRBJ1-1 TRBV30 TGTGCCTGGGCAGGGGACACTGAAGCTTTCTTT CAWAGDTEAFF
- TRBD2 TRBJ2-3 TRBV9 TGTGCCAGCAGCGGACTAGCGGGGGGGCTGGCAGATACGCAGTATTTT CASSGLAGGLADTQYF
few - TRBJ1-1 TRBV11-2 TGTGCCAGCAGCTTATTCAAGAACACTGAAGCTTTCTTT CASSLFKNTEAFF
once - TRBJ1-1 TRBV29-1 TGCAGCGTTTTACACCTGAACACTGAAGCTTTCTTT CSVLHLNTEAFF
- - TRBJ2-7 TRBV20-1 TGCAGTGCCGCCCTCCCTAACGAGCAGTACTTC CSAALPNEQYF
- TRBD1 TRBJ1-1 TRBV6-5 TGTGCCAGCGCGTCGACGGGACAGATGAACACTGAAGCTTTCTTT CASASTGQMNTEAFF
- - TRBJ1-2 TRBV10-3 TGTGCCATCAGTGAGCTGGCGGGAGAAGACATCTATGGCTACACCTTC CAISELAGEDIYGYTF
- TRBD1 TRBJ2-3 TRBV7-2 TGTGCCAGCAGCTTAGTGGGGACAGGGCCAGATACGCAGTATTTT CASSLVGTGPDTQYF
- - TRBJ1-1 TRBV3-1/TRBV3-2 TGTGCCAGCAGCCCCATTTCAGGGGTGAAAAGTGAAGCTTTCTTT CASSPISGVKSEAFF
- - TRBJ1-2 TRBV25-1 TGTGCCAGCAGTGAATCCCACCCACAGCTCTATGGCTACACCTTC CASSESHPQLYGYTF
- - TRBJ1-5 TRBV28 TGTGCCAGCAGTTTAGTCTATGGTAGCAATCAGCCCCAGCATTTT CASSLVYGSNQPQHF
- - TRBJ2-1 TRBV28 TGTGCCAGCAGTTTAGATCCTTCTAGCGATGAGCAGTTCTTC CASSLDPSSDEQFF
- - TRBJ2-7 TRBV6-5 TGTGCCAGCAGTCCTGAAGTAGCAGTTTACGAGCAGTACTTC CASSPEVAVYEQYF
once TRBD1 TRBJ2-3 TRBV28 TGTGCCAGCGGCGGGACAGGGTACACAGATACGCAGTATTTT CASGGTGYTDTQYF
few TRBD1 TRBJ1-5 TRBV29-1 TGCAGCGTGCGACAGGGGGCTAATAGCAATCAGCCCCAGCATTTT CSVRQGANSNQPQHF
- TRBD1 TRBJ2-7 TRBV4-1 TGCGCCAGCAGCCTGGGACAGGGGGGCGACGAGCAGTACTTC CASSLGQGGDEQYF
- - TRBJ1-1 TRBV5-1 TGCGCCAGCAGCTTGACAGGAAGTATAGCCCTGAACACTGAAGCTTTCTTT CASSLTGSIALNTEAFF
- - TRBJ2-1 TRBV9 TGTGCCAGCACCGTTGAAGGGGGCAATGAGCAGTTCTTC CASTVEGGNEQFF
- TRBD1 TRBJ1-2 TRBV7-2 TGTGCCAGCAGCCTAGGGGGCCCCCAGGCCTATGGCTACACCTTC CASSLGGPQAYGYTF
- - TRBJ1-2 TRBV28 TGTGCCAGCAGTTCCGCAAGGCACTACGACTATGGCTACACCTTC CASSSARHYDYGYTF
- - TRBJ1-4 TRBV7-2 TGTGCCAGCAGCTTATGGCCACTAGCGGAAAAACTGTTTTTT CASSLWPLAEKLFF
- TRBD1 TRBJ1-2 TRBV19 TGTGCCAGTAGTTTACGACAGGGATCTAACTATGGCTACACCTTC CASSLRQGSNYGYTF
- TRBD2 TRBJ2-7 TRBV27 TGTGCCAGCAGTTTGAGGCCACGTTCGGGGGGGGGCACGTACGAGCAGTACTTC CASSLRPRSGGGTYEQYF
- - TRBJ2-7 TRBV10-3 TGTGCCATCAAAAGGTCCGAGACAGGCGACGCCTACGAGCAGTACTTC CAIKRSETGDAYEQYF
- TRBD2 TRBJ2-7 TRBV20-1 TGCAGTGCTAGTCTTAGCGGGGGGTCCTACGAGCAGTACTTC CSASLSGGSYEQYF
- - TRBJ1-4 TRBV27 TGTGCCAGCACTACCCTCGGACAGAGGGGAAATGAAAAACTGTTTTTT CASTTLGQRGNEKLFF
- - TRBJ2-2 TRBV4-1 TGCGCCAGCAGCCAAGATGCCGGGACACCCTCCACCGGGGAGCTGTTTTTT CASSQDAGTPSTGELFF
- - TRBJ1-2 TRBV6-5 TGTGCCAATGGGGACGGGAGTCCGCACTATGGCTACACCTTC CANGDGSPHYGYTF
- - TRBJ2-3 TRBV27 TGTGCCAGCAGTCCTACCCTAAACACAGATACGCAGTATTTT CASSPTLNTDTQYF
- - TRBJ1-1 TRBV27 TGTGCCAGCGGAGGGGACGGCCGGAGCGGGTTCTTT CASGGDGRSGFF
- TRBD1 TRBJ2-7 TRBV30 TGTGCCTGGATTTGGGGACAGGGGTCTGACGAGCAGTACTTC CAWIWGQGSDEQYF
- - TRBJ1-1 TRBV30 TGTGCCTGGGGCCCCCGGGGAGGCAGGTTGAACACTGAAGCTTTCTTT CAWGPRGGRLNTEAFF
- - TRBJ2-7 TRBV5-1 TGCGCCAGCAGCTTGGGGACAGACTACGAGCAGTACTTC CASSLGTDYEQYF
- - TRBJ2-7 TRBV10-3 TGTGCCATCAGTGAAGGGTCAGGGGCCGAGCAGTACTTC CAISEGSGAEQYF
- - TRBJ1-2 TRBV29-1 TGCAGCGTTGAGGCCAGGGATGGCTACACCTTC CSVEARDGYTF
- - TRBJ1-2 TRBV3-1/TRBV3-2 TGTGCCAGCAGCCCCCCATCGGGTAACTATGGCTACACCTTC CASSPPSGNYGYTF
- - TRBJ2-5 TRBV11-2 TGTGCCAGCAGCTTAAACAGGGAAGAGACCCAGTACTTC CASSLNREETQYF
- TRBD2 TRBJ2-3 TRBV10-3 TGTGCCATCAGTGAGGGACTAGCGGCAAGCACAGATACGCAGTATTTT CAISEGLAASTDTQYF
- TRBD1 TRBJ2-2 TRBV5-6 TGTGCCAGCAGCCTTGGACAGGTGAACACCGGGGAGCTGTTTTTT CASSLGQVNTGELFF
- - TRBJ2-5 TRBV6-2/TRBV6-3 TGTGCCAGCAGTTACTCTCTGGAGTACCAAGAGACCCAGTACTTC CASSYSLEYQETQYF
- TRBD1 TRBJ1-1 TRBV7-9 TGTGCAATACAACAGGGGGATCGGGCTGAAGCTTTCTTT CAIQQGDRAEAFF
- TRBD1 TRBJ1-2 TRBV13 TGTGCCAGCAGCGCCCGACAGGGGGCAGGGTATGGCTACACCTTC CASSARQGAGYGYTF
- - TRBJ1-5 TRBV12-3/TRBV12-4 TGTGCCAGCAGTTCCCGGGAAGGCCAGCCCCAGCATTTT CASSSREGQPQHF
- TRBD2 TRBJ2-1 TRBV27 TGTGCCAGCAACCCTGGGAAACTAGCGGGGACCAACTCCTACAATGAGCAGTTCTTC CASNPGKLAGTNSYNEQFF
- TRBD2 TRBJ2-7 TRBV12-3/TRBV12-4 TGTGCCAGCAGTTTCGGGGGGAGGTACGAGCAGTACTTC CASSFGGRYEQYF
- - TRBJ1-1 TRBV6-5 TGTGCCAGCAGTATATCGGGGGACACTGAAGCTTTCTTT CASSISGDTEAFF
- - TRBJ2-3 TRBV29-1 TGCAGCGTCCGGACAGTGGGGACAGATACGCAGTATTTT CSVRTVGTDTQYF
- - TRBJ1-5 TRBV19 TGTGCCAGTAGTATACGCGGGAGTGAGCGCGGCAATCAGCCCCAGCATTTT CASSIRGSERGNQPQHF
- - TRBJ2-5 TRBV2 TGTGCCAGCAGTGAGGGGGGTTTGGAGACCCAGTACTTC CASSEGGLETQYF
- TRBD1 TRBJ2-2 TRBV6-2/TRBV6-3 TGTGCCAGCAGTTCCCCGACAGGGGCTAACACCGGGGAGCTGTTTTTT CASSSPTGANTGELFF
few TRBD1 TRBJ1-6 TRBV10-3 TGTGCCATCAGTGGGGACAGTAATTCACCCCTCCACTTT CAISGDSNSPLHF
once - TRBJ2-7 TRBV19 TGTGCCAGTAGTATGGGGCGCCCCGTGGAACCACGTCGACCCCACGAGCAGTACTTC CASSMGRPVEPRRPHEQYF
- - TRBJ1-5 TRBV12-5 TGTGCTAGTGGTACAGGGCCCAATCAGCCCCAGCATTTT CASGTGPNQPQHF
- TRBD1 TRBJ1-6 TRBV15 TGTGCCACCAGCACACAGACAGGGTATAATTCACCCCTCCACTTT CATSTQTGYNSPLHF
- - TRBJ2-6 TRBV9 TGTGCCAGCAGCGTAGATAGGAGCTCTGGGGCCAACGTCCTGACTTTC CASSVDRSSGANVLTF
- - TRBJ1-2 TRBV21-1 TGTGCCAGCCCGCCACAGGGCAACTTCCTAGTGGCTACGAGAATACCCTATGGCTACACCTTC CASPPQGNFLVATRIPYGYTF
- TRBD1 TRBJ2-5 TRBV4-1 TGCGCCAGCAGCCAATCAGGGGGCGTCTGGGAGACCCAGTACTTC CASSQSGGVWETQYF
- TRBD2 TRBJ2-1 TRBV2 TGTGCCAGCGGGGAGGCGGGGGGTTCCTACAATGAGCAGTTCTTC CASGEAGGSYNEQFF
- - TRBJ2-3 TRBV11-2 TGTGCCAGCAGCCCCGGAGGGCTGACTGATACGCAGTATTTT CASSPGGLTDTQYF